This TCR beta chain was recorded in a study of cytomegalovirus exposure and HLA in healthy donors. Study background: The study's early data release held 75 million to 95 million unique TCRs from HLA-typed donors.

CDR3 length equals 16 residues. The ends lost 3 bases at V and 0 bases at J; junction bases unmatched: 4. The V gene's germline CDR1 is SGHRS and CDR2 YFSETQ. The PCR had 60 Vbeta and 13 Jbeta primers. Repertoires were generated with immunoSEQ multiplex PCR, while TCRdb's copy carries only in-frame clones and drops some. The sample consists of about 200,000 clones, roughly 80% of them appearing once. The clonotype originates from a woman aged 45-65 years in good health and CMV-seropositive. The sample comprised PBMCs. The V call is TRBV5-1, the J call TRBJ2-7; TRBD2 agrees at 12 bases. CDR3 loop: CASSSATSGSSYEQYF. The CDR3 nucleotides read TGCGCCAGCAGCTCGGCGACTAGCGGGAGCTCCTACGAGCAGTACTTC.